A single sample is the source of the 21 T cell receptor beta chains below, sequenced in a study of shared clonotypes between healthy human individuals. The repertoire was sequenced with immunoSEQ multiplex PCR; TCRdb's copy has only in-frame clones and lacks some. The data contain 1,500,000 or so clones, 97% to 99% of them singletons. Input material: naive CD4+ T cells sorted from blood. Subset in this sample: CD45RA+ positively selected. The source is a man between 25 and 39 years old in good health.

This rearrangement joins TRBV9 to TRBJ1-1; D not certain. The V and J ends lost 0 bases and 3 bases respectively, with 6 bases between them. CDR1 and CDR2 from the germline V gene are SGDLS and YYNGEE. CDR3 length: 13 residues. In DNA form, the CDR3 reads TGTGCCAGCAGCGTAGCAAGCGACACTGAAGCTTTCTTT. It specifies CASSVASDTEAFF.

The rearrangement links TRBV29-1 to TRBJ2-5, with 11 bases matching TRBD2. The ends lost 0 bases at V and 4 bases at J; junction bases unmatched: 4. The germline V gene has CDR1 SQVTM and CDR2 ANQGSEA. This CDR3 comprises 15 residues. CDR3 residues: CSVEDTSGSGETQYF. In DNA form, the CDR3 reads TGCAGCGTTGAAGATACTAGCGGGAGTGGAGAGACCCAGTACTTC.

This chain links TRBV11-1 with TRBJ2-4; D might be TRBD1 (6 bases). CDR1 is SGHAT, CDR2 FQDESV, per germline (reference sequence). CDR3 size: 15 residues. The V end was cut by 2 bases, the J end by 2 bases, with 10 bases between. In DNA form, the CDR3 reads TGTGCCAGCAGCTTAACAACAGGGACCAAAAACATTCAGTACTTC. It yields the protein CASSLTTGTKNIQYF.

The V and J genes are TRBV5-5 and TRBJ2-3; 10 nucleotides align to TRBD1. With V trimmed by 0 bases and J by 0 bases, 7 bases remained unmatched. The germline gives CDR1 SGHKS, CDR2 YYEKEE (reference sequence). The CDR3 is 18 amino acids. CDR3 in amino acids: CASSLVGQGLSSTDTQYF. CDR3 bases: TGTGCCAGCAGCTTGGTGGGACAGGGGTTATCTAGCACAGATACGCAGTATTTT.

This chain connects TRBV5-4 to TRBJ2-1; TRBD1 matches at 10 bases. CDR1 is SGHNT and CDR2 is YYREEE in the germline V gene (reference sequence). The CDR3 runs 15 residues. The J segment lost 9 bases and the V segment lost 4 bases, leaving 10 bases of the junction unmatched. This CDR3 is CASSMGQGISVEQFF. CDR3 nucleotide sequence: TGTGCCAGCAGCATGGGACAGGGGATTAGTGTTGAGCAGTTCTTC.

As for this clone: The sample contains more than one DNA sequence encoding this CDR3. V is TRBV5-6 and J is TRBJ2-3; D unclear. The germline V gene has CDR1 SGHDT and CDR2 YYEEEE. CDR3 size: 13 residues. The V end was cut by 0 bases, the J end by 5 bases, with 7 bases between. CDR3 DNA: TGTGCCAGCAGCTTGGCCGGTGTAGATACGCAGTATTTT. It specifies CASSLAGVDTQYF.

V usage is TRBV19 and J usage is TRBJ1-5; the match to TRBD1 covers 8 bases. The CDR3 is 15 residues long. Germline loops: CDR1 LNHDA, CDR2 SQIVND (reference sequence). After removal of 3 bases from V and 3 bases from J, the junction contained 4 bases not matched to a gene. The CDR3 DNA sequence: TGTGCCAGTAGTATTCTGGGACAGGCCAATCAGCCCCAGCATTTT. Amino acids: CASSILGQANQPQHF.

This chain joins TRBV4-1 and TRBJ1-2, with D perhaps matching TRBD1 (6 bases). V lost 8 bases to trimming and J lost 3 bases, with 19 bases between them. In germline, CDR1 is MGHRA, CDR2 YSYEKL. This CDR3 has 15 residues. The CDR3 region has the DNA TGCGCCAGCGGCTATCTAGGGGGACGGGACTATGGCTACACCTTC. Its translation is CASGYLGGRDYGYTF.

Notes on this clone: The junction shows a germline mismatch at one end, possibly a read error. The chain employs TRBV29-1 and TRBJ1-1, with D perhaps TRBD1 (6 bases). Germline V lookup: CDR1 SQVTM, CDR2 ANQGSEA. The CDR3 covers 15 residues. This chain's CDR3 is CSVQDNRVRNTEAFF. The CDR3 DNA reads TGCAGCGTTCAAGATAACAGGGTACGGAACACTGAAGCTTTCTTT. The full variable domain, completed using reference TRBV29-1 and TRBJ1-1, is SAVISQKPSRDICQRGTSLTIQCQVDSQVTMMFWYRQQPGQSLTLIATANQGSEATYESGFVIDKFPISRPNLTFSTLTVSNMSPEDSSIYLCSVQDNRVRNTEAFFGQGTRLTVV.

This chain connects TRBV19 to TRBJ1-5, with a tentative D call TRBD1 (5 bases). This CDR3 is built from 16 residues. Trimming pared 3 bases from V and 0 bases from J, leaving 12 bases between. CDR1 LNHDA and CDR2 SQIVND come from the germline V gene (reference sequence). The CDR3 is CASSIDRGFSNQPQHF. CDR3 DNA sequence: TGTGCCAGTAGTATTGACAGAGGGTTTAGCAATCAGCCCCAGCATTTT. The full variable domain, completed using reference TRBV19 and TRBJ1-5, is DGGITQSPKYLFRKEGQNVTLSCEQNLNHDAMYWYRQDPGQGLRLIYYSQIVNDFQKGDIAEGYSVSREKKESFPLTVTSAQKNPTAFYLCASSIDRGFSNQPQHFGDGTRLSIL.

V usage is TRBV10-3 and J usage is TRBJ2-5, with D maybe TRBD1 (6 bases). Deletions cut 5 bases from V and 1 base from J, with 8 bases between. In germline, CDR1 is ENHRY, CDR2 SYGVKD. The CDR3 has 13 amino acids. The CDR3 region has the DNA TGTGCCATCAGTCAGGGGTTCCAAGAGACCCAGTACTTC. It translates to CAISQGFQETQYF.

This rearrangement joins TRBV28 to TRBJ2-1; 10 positions agree with TRBD2. The CDR3 is made up of 15 amino acids. Trimming removed 5 bases from V and 6 bases from J; junction bases left unmatched: 7. CDR1 and CDR2 (germline): MDHEN, SYDVKM. For the CDR3, the DNA is TGTGCCAGCAGTAGGACCGGGACTAGCGTCAATGAGCAGTTCTTC. Its protein is CASSRTGTSVNEQFF.

This chain links TRBV5-1 with TRBJ2-1; 9 bases agree with TRBD2. With V trimmed by 2 bases and J by 6 bases, 6 bases remained unmatched. The CDR3 length is 15 residues. Germline V lookup: CDR1 SGHRS, CDR2 YFSETQ. CDR3 nucleotides: TGCGCCAGCAGCTTTTGGCTAGCGGGACTCAATGAGCAGTTCTTC. It specifies CASSFWLAGLNEQFF.

The chain links TRBV5-8 to TRBJ1-5; 7 bases fit TRBD1. Germline values: CDR1 SGHTS, CDR2 YDEGEE. V gave up 0 bases and J gave up 0 bases; unmatched junction bases: 6. This CDR3 comprises 17 residues. The CDR3 nucleotides read TGTGCCAGCAGCTTGGGGGCGGGACAGTATAGCAATCAGCCCCAGCATTTT. This translates into CASSLGAGQYSNQPQHF.

This chain uses TRBV27 with TRBJ2-1; D might be TRBD2 (6 bases). V was pared by 5 bases and J by 7 bases, with 21 bases between. The CDR3 consists of 16 residues. Germline V lookup: CDR1 MNHEY, CDR2 SMNVEV (reference sequence). CDR3 sequence: CASSPRGRDFVNEQFF. CDR3 nucleotides: TGTGCCAGCAGTCCAAGGGGCCGGGACTTCGTGAATGAGCAGTTCTTC.

The V gene is TRBV15, the J gene TRBJ1-5, with 7 positions matching TRBD1. The trim removed 0 bases at V and 0 bases at J, leaving 11 bases unmatched. Germline CDR1 reads LNHNV; CDR2 reads YYDKDF (reference sequence). The CDR3 runs 19 residues. The CDR3 here is CATSRDFSQGGYSNQPQHF. The CDR3 DNA is TGTGCCACCAGCAGAGATTTTTCGCAGGGGGGGTATAGCAATCAGCCCCAGCATTTT.

The chain is built from TRBV7-9 and TRBJ2-7, with unresolved D. Germline values: CDR1 SEHNR, CDR2 FQNEAQ (reference sequence). There are 14 residues in the CDR3. V lost 4 bases, J lost 4 bases, and 14 bases lay in between. DNA of the CDR3: TGTGCCAGCAGCTCCTCGGACCGATGGTACGAGCAGTACTTC. Its protein product is CASSSSDRWYEQYF.

The rearrangement links TRBV18 to TRBJ2-1, with a possible D match to TRBD2 (5 bases). The CDR3 loop spans 16 amino acids. Germline loops: CDR1 KGHSH, CDR2 LQKENI. V was trimmed by 2 bases and J by 2 bases, leaving 13 bases between them. The DNA of the CDR3 is TGTGCCAGCTCACCAGGTGGGAGTTTTACCTACAATGAGCAGTTCTTC. Amino acids: CASSPGGSFTYNEQFF.

V and J are TRBV7-8 and TRBJ1-4; tentatively, D is TRBD1 (6 bases). Germline CDR1 and CDR2: SGHVS and FQNEAQ. The V gene lost 5 bases and the J gene lost 4 bases, with 17 bases spanning the gap. The CDR3 sequence is 16 residues long. Written as DNA, the CDR3 is TGTGCCAGCAGCCAAATAGTGGGGGCTAATAATGAAAAACTGTTTTTT. This sequence encodes CASSQIVGANNEKLFF.

The CDR3 protein is CASGPVAYEQYF. The CDR3 bases are TGCGCCAGCGGACCAGTTGCTTACGAGCAGTACTTC. The rearrangement uses TRBV10-2 and TRBJ2-7; D unclear. The CDR3 has 12 residues. Germline V gene lookup returns CDR1 WSHSY and CDR2 SAAADI. The ends were cut back, 8 bases at V and 4 bases at J, with 12 bases in the middle.

This chain links TRBV18 with TRBJ2-2; TRBD2 matches 8 bases. This CDR3 contains 15 residues. V lost 8 bases and J lost 2; bases outside the gene matches: 7. CDR1 is KGHSH, CDR2 LQKENI, per germline. The CDR3 loop is CASLGLAINTGELFF. The CDR3 nucleotides read TGTGCCAGCCTCGGACTAGCAATAAACACCGGGGAGCTGTTTTTT.